These 3 T cell receptor beta chains were sequenced from one sample in a study of T-cell reconstitution after alpha-beta-depleted transplantation in children. The library targeted TCRbeta and was prepared with unique molecular identifiers. TCRdb fed the PCR reads into MiXCR, producing one record per CDR3 protein. In the table there are 200,000 to 250,000 distinct CDR3 sequences, approximately 11% of which are singletons. The material was PBMCs, obtained before TCRalphabeta/CD19-depleted stem cell transplant. Every receptor here comes from a child under two years old with acute myeloid leukemia, due to receive a stem cell transplant.

This clonotype was recorded many times. This chain connects TRBV6-5 to TRBJ1-5; the D is unclear. This CDR3 is 14 amino acids long. Deletions cut 4 bases from V and 6 bases from J, with 13 bases between. Germline CDR1 reads MNHEY; CDR2 reads SVGAGI. CDR3 sequence: CASSSGRGSQPQHF. The DNA for the CDR3 is TGTGCCAGCAGTTCCGGACGAGGTAGTCAGCCCCAGCATTTT.

The rearrangement uses TRBV5-5 and TRBJ2-3, with D maybe TRBD1 (6 bases). The V end was cut by 5 bases, the J end by 0 bases, with 10 bases between. Germline V gene sequence: CDR1 SGHKS, CDR2 YYEKEE (reference sequence). The CDR3 has 14 residues. CDR3 sequence reads: CASRLTGSTDTQYF. CDR3 DNA sequence: TGTGCCAGCAGATTAACAGGGAGCACAGATACGCAGTATTTT. Using reference TRBV5-5 and TRBJ2-3 for the parts outside the CDR3, the full variable domain is DAGVTQSPTHLIKTRGQQVTLRCSPISGHKSVSWYQQVLGQGPQFIFQYYEKEERGRGNFPDRFSARQFPNYSSELNVNALLLGDSALYLCASRLTGSTDTQYFGPGTRLTVL.

There are many counts of this clonotype. The chain links TRBV5-6 to TRBJ1-5; D unresolved. The CDR3 is made up of 13 amino acids. V lost 1 base to trimming and J lost 6 bases, with 8 bases between them. CDR1 is SGHDT, CDR2 YYEEEE, per germline. The CDR3 protein is CASSLHRSQPQHF. The CDR3, as DNA: TGTGCCAGCAGCTTGCACAGAAGTCAGCCCCAGCATTTT.